This entry lists 6 T cell receptor beta chains sequenced from one sample in a study of cytomegalovirus exposure and HLA in healthy donors. PCR primers comprised 60 Vbeta and 13 Jbeta primers. The table came from immunoSEQ multiplex PCR; TCRdb's copy has only in-frame clones and leaves some out. The sample includes tens of thousands of clones, around 70% of them seen just once. Sequenced sample: PBMCs. The receptors shown here come from a man aged 50 or older in good health and CMV-seronegative.

The gene calls are TRBV7-9 and TRBJ2-7; 10 bases are shared with TRBD2. Germline V gene sequence: CDR1 SEHNR, CDR2 FQNEAQ (reference sequence). This CDR3 is 14 amino acids long. Trimming removed 5 bases from V and 7 bases from J; junction bases left unmatched: 8. CDR3 loop: CASSTTSGPGEQYV. For the CDR3, the DNA is TGTGCCAGCAGCACGACTAGCGGGCCTGGGGAGCAGTACGTC.

The rearrangement links TRBV5-6 to TRBJ1-4; 8 bases are a match to TRBD1. In germline, CDR1 is SGHDT, CDR2 YYEEEE. CDR3 length: 15 amino acids. Trimming removed 3 bases from V and 4 bases from J; junction bases left unmatched: 5. CDR3 loop: CASSSWDRINEKLFF. CDR3 nucleotide sequence: TGTGCCAGCAGCTCTTGGGACAGGATTAATGAAAAACTGTTTTTT.

CDR3 nucleotide sequence: TGTGCCAGCAGGCCACTCCGGGGTGGGAGGAACACTGAAGCTTTCTTT. It yields the protein CASRPLRGGRNTEAFF. The chain joins TRBV28 to TRBJ1-1; D remains ambiguous. Per the germline V gene, CDR1 is MDHEN and CDR2 is SYDVKM. Trimming removed 6 bases from V and 1 base from J, with 18 bases in between. The CDR3 is made up of 16 amino acids.

This chain links TRBV7-2 with TRBJ1-1, with D unresolved. V lost 5 bases and J 1 base, leaving 11 bases between the germline ends. Germline CDR1 reads SGHTA; CDR2 reads FQGNSA. This CDR3 has 14 amino acids. The CDR3 region is CASSQQITNTEAFF. The DNA of the CDR3 is TGTGCCAGCAGCCAACAGATCACGAACACTGAAGCTTTCTTT.

The chain uses TRBV2 and TRBJ1-6; D perhaps matches TRBD1 (5 bases). Germline-derived CDR1 and CDR2 are SNHLY and FYNNEI. V was cut by 2 bases and J by 10 bases, with 15 bases left in between. The CDR3 is made up of 15 amino acids. The chain's CDR3 is CASSELGPRTSPLHF. DNA of the CDR3: TGTGCCAGCAGTGAATTGGGGCCTAGGACCTCACCCCTCCACTTT.

This clone was counted a few times. This chain joins TRBV6-5 and TRBJ1-5, with TRBD1 identical over 8 bases. Germline V gives CDR1 MNHEY, CDR2 SVGAGI. The CDR3 contains 14 residues. Germline trimming cut 5 bases from V and 4 bases from J; bases unmatched to any gene: 4. CDR3 nucleotide sequence: TGTGCCAGCAGTCCGGACAGGGAAAATCAGCCCCAGCATTTT. Translating it yields CASSPDRENQPQHF.